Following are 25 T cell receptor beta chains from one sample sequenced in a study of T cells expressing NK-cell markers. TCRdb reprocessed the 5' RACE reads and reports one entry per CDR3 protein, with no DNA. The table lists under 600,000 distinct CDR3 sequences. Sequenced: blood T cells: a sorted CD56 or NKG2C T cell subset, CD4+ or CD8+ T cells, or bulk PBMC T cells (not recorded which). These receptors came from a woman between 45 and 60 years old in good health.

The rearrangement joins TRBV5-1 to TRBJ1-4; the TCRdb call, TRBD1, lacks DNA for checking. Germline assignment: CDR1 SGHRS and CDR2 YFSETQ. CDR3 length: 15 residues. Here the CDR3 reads CASSLSQVPNEKLFF.

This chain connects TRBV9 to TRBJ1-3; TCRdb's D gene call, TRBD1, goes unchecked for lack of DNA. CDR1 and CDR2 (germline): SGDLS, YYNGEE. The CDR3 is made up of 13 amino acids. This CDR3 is CASTSGGFGTIYF.

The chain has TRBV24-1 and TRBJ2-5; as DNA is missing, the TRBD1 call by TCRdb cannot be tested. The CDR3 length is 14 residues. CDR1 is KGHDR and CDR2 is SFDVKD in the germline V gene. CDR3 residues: CATEGQRPGETQYF.

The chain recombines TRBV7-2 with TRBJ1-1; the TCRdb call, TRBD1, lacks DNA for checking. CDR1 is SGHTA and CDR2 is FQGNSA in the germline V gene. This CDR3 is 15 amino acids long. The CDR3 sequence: CASKSRRQGDGSAFF.

The CDR3 sequence: CASSFSGSYLETQYF. This chain uses TRBV9 with TRBJ2-5; TCRdb calls TRBD2, which cannot be checked without DNA. This CDR3 is 15 amino acids long. Germline CDR1 and CDR2: SGDLS and YYNGEE.

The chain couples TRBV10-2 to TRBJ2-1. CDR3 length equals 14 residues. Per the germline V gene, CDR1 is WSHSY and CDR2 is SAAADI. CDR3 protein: CASSGIRSYNEQFF.

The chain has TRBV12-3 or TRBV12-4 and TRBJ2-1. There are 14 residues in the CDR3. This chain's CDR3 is CASSSSGGYNEQFF.

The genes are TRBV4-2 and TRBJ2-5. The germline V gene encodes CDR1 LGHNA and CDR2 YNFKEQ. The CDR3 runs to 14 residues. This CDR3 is CASSQELERETQYF.

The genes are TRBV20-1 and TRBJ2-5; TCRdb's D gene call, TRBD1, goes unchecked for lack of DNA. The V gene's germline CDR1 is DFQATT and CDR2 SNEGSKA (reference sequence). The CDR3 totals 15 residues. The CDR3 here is CSARDTRMGRETQYF.

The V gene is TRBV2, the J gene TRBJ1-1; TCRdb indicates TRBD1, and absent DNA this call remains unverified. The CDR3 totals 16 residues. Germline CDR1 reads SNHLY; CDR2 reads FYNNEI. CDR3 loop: CASSMEGQALRAEAFF.

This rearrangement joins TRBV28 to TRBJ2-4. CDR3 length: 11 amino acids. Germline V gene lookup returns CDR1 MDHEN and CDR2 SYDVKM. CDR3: CASGGINIQYF. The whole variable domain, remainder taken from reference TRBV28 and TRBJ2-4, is DVKVTQSSRYLVKRTGEKVFLECVQDMDHENMFWYRQDPGLGLRLIYFSYDVKMKEKGDIPEGYSVSREKKERFSLILESASTNQTSMYLCASGGINIQYFGAGTRLSVL.

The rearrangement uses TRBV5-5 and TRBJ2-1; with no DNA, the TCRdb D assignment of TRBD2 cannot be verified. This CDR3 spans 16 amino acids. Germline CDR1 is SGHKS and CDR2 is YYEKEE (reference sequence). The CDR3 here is CASSLEASGRGDEQFF.

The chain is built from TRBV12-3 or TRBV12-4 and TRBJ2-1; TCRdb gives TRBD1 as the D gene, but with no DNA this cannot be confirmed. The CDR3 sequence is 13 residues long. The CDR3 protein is CASSPGGRDEQFF.

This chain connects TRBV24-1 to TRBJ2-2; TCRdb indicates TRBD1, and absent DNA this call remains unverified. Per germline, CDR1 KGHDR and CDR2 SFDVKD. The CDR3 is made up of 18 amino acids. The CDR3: CATSGSGQLISNTGELFF.

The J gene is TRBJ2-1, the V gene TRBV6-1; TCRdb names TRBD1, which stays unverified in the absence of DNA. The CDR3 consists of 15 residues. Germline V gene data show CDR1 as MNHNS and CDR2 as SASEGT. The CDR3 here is CASSEVGAYYNEQFF.

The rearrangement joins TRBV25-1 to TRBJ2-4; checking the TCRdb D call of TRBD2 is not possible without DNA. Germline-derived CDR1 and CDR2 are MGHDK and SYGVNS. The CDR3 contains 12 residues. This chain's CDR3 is CASGPRGNIQYF.

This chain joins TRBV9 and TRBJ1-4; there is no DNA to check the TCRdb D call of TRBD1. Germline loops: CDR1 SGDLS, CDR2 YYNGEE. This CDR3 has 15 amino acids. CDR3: CASSVQGSANEKLFF. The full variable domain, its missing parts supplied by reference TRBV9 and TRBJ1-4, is DSGVTQTPKHLITATGQRVTLRCSPRSGDLSVYWYQQSLDQGLQFLIQYYNGEERAKGNILERFSAQQFPDLHSELNLSSLELGDSALYFCASSVQGSANEKLFFGSGTQLSVL.

CDR3: CASSLGGPMRTGELFF. The chain combines TRBV5-1 with TRBJ2-2. Germline CDR1 is SGHRS and CDR2 is YFSETQ. The CDR3 totals 16 residues.

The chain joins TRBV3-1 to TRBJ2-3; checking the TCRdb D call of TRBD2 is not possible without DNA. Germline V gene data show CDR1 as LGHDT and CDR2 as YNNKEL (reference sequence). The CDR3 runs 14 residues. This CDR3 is CASSKRLAGDTQYF.

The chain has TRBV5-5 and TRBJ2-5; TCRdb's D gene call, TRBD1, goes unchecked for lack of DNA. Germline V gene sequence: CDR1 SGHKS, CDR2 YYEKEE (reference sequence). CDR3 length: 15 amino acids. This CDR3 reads CASSLPTGRGETQYF.

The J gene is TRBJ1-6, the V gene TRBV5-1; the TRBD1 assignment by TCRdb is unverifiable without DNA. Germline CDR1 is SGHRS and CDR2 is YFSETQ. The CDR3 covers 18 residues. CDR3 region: CASSPGYRGESYNSPLHF.

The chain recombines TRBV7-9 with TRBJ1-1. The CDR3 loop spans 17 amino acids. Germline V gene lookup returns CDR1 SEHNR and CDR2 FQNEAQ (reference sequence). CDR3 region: CASSPYTLREPDIEAFF.

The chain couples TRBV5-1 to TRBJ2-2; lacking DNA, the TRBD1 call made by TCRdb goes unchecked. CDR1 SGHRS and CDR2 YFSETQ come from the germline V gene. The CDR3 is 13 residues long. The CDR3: CASSFKGNGELFF.

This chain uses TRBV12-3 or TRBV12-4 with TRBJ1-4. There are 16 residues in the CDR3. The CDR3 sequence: CASSLSGTRPNEKLFF.

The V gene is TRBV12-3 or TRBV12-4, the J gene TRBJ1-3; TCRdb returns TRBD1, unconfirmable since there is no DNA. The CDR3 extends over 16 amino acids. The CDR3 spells CASSLKGGFSGNTIYF.